Below are 6 T cell receptor beta chains sequenced from a single sample in a study of blood T cell repertoires in COVID-19. Repertoires were generated with immunoSEQ multiplex PCR, while TCRdb's copy carries only in-frame clones and drops some. This sample has roughly 290,000 clones, with around 85% found just once. The material sequenced was peripheral blood. The receptors derive from a woman between 25 and 40 years old who had recovered from COVID-19.

Turning to this clone: The sample carries other DNA sequences with the same CDR3. V gene TRBV11-2 combines with J gene TRBJ1-1; no clear D. The V gene's germline CDR1 is SGHAT and CDR2 FQNNGV. The germline V and J ends were trimmed by 5 bases and 1 base, with 11 bases remaining between them. This CDR3 spans 14 amino acids. The CDR3, as DNA: TGTGCCAGCAGCCCCCGGACTGGGAACACTGAAGCTTTCTTT. Translated: CASSPRTGNTEAFF.

V is TRBV19 and J is TRBJ2-3, with 11 bases that match TRBD1. This CDR3 comprises 15 residues. V shed 5 bases, J shed 5 bases, and the junction held 6 bases outside the gene matches. Germline lookup yields CDR1 LNHDA and CDR2 SQIVND (reference sequence). The CDR3 bases are TGTGCCAGTAGTCCCCGGACAGGGGGCAAAGATACGCAGTATTTT. Protein sequence: CASSPRTGGKDTQYF.

The chain is built from TRBV19 and TRBJ2-1; 10 nucleotides agree with TRBD1. The CDR3 length is 15 residues. The germline V gene encodes CDR1 LNHDA and CDR2 SQIVND (reference sequence). The J segment lost 2 bases and the V segment lost 3 bases, leaving 1 base of the junction unmatched. The CDR3 region is CASSIGTGAYNEQFF. CDR3 coding DNA: TGTGCCAGTAGTATCGGGACAGGGGCCTACAATGAGCAGTTCTTC.

The CDR3 coding sequence is TGTGCCACCAGCAGAGAACGGGACAGCGGCTACGAGCAGTACTTC. It encodes CATSRERDSGYEQYF. V is TRBV15 and J is TRBJ2-7, with 7 positions matching TRBD1. The CDR3 contains 15 residues. CDR1 is LNHNV and CDR2 is YYDKDF in the germline V gene (reference sequence). V dropped 0 bases and J dropped 3; count of bases not matched to a gene: 5.

V gene TRBV4-1 combines with J gene TRBJ1-5; 11 bases are a match to TRBD1. The CDR3 spans 17 residues. Unmatched junction bases numbered 12, after V lost 5 bases and J lost 6 bases. Germline CDR1 reads MGHRA; CDR2 reads YSYEKL. The CDR3 reads CASSLLLGQGVIQPQHF. In DNA form, the CDR3 reads TGCGCCAGCAGCTTATTATTGGGACAGGGGGTGATTCAGCCCCAGCATTTT.

The chain carries TRBV6-6 and TRBJ2-7, with TRBD1 matching 8 bases. This CDR3 has 17 amino acids. The V and J ends lost 5 bases and 0 bases, in that order; junction bases with no gene match: 12. Germline V CDR1 and CDR2: MNHNY, SVGAGI (reference sequence). The CDR3 coding sequence is TGTGCCAGCAGTCCAGGGACAGGCAATGATATCTCCTACGAGCAGTACTTC. Amino acids: CASSPGTGNDISYEQYF.